This T cell receptor beta chain was sequenced in a study of immune evolution from preneoplasia to lung adenocarcinoma. General study findings and limits: Clonality was highest in normal lung, lower in later-stage lesions apparently. Top clone share appeared to fall from AAH through AIS, MIA, adenocarcinoma. T cell clonality was higher in KRAS-mutant than EGFR-mutant or wild-type nodules.

The table lists this clone with a count of one. The antigen is unknown. TCRdb keeps only in-frame clones here, not all; method: immunoSEQ multiplex PCR. The data contain around 21,000 clones, 70% to 85% of them singletons. Premalignant or tumor cells were enriched by macro-dissection after pathologic assessment. Germline V gene lookup returns CDR1 SGHTA and CDR2 FQGNSA. CDR3 size: 16 residues. V lost 1 base and J 2 bases, leaving 12 bases between the germline ends. The rearrangement uses TRBV7-2 and TRBJ1-3; the D gene is possibly TRBD1 (5 bases). The sequenced sample consisted of FFPE invasive lung adenocarcinoma tissue. The TCR comes from a person in their sixties or seventies with lung adenocarcinoma. In nucleotides, the CDR3 is TGTGCCAGCAGCTTAGAGGGGCGCAGCCCTGGAAACACCATATATTTT. Its translation is CASSLEGRSPGNTIYF.